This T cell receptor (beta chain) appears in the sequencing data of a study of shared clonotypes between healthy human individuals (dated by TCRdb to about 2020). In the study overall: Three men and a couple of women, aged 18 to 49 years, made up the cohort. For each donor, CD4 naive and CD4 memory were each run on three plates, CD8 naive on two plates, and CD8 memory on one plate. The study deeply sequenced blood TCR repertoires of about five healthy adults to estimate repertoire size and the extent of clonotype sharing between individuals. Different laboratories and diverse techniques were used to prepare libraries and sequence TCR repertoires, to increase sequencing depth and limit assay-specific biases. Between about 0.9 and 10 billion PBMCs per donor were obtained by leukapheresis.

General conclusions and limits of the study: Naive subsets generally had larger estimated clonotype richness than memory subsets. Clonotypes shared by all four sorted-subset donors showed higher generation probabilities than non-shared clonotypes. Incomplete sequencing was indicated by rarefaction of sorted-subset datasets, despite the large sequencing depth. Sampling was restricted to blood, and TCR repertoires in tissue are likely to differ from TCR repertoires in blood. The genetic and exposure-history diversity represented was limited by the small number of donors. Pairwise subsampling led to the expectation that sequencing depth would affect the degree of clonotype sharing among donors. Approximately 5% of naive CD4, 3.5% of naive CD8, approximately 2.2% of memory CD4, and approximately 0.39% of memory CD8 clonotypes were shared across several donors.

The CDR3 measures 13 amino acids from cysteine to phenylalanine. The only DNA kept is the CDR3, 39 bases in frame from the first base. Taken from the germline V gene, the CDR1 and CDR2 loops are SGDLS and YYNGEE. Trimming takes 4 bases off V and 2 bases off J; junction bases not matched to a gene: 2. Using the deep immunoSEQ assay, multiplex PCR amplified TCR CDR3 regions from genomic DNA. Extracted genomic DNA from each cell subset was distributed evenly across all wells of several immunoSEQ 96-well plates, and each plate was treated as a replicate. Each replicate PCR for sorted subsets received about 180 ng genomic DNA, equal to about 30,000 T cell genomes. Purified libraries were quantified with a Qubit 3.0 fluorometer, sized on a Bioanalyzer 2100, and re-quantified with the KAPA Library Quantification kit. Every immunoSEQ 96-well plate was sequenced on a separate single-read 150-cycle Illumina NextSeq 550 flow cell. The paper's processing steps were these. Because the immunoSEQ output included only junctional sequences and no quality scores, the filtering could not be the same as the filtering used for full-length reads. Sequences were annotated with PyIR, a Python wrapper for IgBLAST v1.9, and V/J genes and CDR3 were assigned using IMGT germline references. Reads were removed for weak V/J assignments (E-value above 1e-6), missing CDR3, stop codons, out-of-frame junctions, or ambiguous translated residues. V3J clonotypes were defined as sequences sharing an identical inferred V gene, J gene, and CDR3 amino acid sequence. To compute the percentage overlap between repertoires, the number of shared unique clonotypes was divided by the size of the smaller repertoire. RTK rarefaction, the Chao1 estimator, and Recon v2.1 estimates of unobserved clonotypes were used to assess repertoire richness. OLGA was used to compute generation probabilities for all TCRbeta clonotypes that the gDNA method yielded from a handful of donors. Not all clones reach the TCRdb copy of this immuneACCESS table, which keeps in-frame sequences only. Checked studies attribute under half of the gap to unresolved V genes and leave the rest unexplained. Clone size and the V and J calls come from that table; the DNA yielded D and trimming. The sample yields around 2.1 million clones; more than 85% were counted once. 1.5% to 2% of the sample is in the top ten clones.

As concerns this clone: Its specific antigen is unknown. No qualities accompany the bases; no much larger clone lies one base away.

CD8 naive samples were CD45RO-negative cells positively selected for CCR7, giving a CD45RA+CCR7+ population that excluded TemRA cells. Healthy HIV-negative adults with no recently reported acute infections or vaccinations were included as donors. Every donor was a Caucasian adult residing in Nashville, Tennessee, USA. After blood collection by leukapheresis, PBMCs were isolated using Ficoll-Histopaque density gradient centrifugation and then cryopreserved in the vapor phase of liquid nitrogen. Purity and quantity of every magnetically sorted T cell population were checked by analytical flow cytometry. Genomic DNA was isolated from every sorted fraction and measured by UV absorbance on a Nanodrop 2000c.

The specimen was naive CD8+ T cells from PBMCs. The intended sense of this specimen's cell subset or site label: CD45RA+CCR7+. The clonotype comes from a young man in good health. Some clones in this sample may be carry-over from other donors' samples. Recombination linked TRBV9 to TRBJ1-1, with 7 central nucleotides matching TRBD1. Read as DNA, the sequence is TGTGCCAGCAGCAAAGGGGGCAACACTGAAGCTTTCTTT. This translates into CASSKGGNTEAFF. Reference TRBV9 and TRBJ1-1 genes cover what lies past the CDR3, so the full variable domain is DSGVTQTPKHLITATGQRVTLRCSPRSGDLSVYWYQQSLDQGLQFLIQYYNGEERAKGNILERFSAQQFPDLHSELNLSSLELGDSALYFCASSKGGNTEAFFGQGTRLTVV.